Following are 8 T cell receptor beta chains from one sample sequenced in a study of identical twins. TCRdb re-called the 5' RACE reads with MiXCR, one entry per CDR3 protein. This table holds some 230,000 distinct CDR3 sequences, over 5.5% found once. Another study also made use of these data, one on T cells expressing NK-cell markers.

The sequencing sample was made of CD8+ T cells sorted from blood. The source of these receptors is a young woman in good health.

The sample holds many counts of this clonotype. The V and J genes are TRBV9 and TRBJ1-1; D unclear. The V end was cut by 10 bases, the J end by 3 bases, with 16 bases between. This CDR3 has 13 amino acids. Looked up from germline, CDR1 is SGDLS and CDR2 is YYNGEE. The DNA for the CDR3 is TGTGCCGGCCTCACGAAGGCGGACACTGAAGCTTTCTTT. Translating it yields CAGLTKADTEAFF. The full variable domain, rest sourced from reference TRBV9 and TRBJ1-1, is DSGVTQTPKHLITATGQRVTLRCSPRSGDLSVYWYQQSLDQGLQFLIQYYNGEERAKGNILERFSAQQFPDLHSELNLSSLELGDSALYFCAGLTKADTEAFFGQGTRLTVV.

In its sample, this clonotype was seen many times. V is TRBV7-9 and J is TRBJ1-5, with TRBD1 identical over 7 bases. CDR1 and CDR2 (germline): SEHNR, FQNEAQ (reference sequence). V lost 5 bases, J lost 6 bases, and 10 bases stayed unmatched. The CDR3 consists of 15 residues. CDR3 sequence (DNA): TGTGCCAGCAGCATTGACAGGGAAGGCGGTCAGCCCCAGCATTTT. It specifies CASSIDREGGQPQHF.

The chain recombines TRBV19 with TRBJ2-1, with D unclear. This CDR3 spans 12 amino acids. V lost 8 bases and J lost 4, with 9 bases in between. CDR1 is LNHDA and CDR2 is SQIVND in the germline V gene (reference sequence). The CDR3 is CASQHAYNEQFF. In DNA, the CDR3 is TGTGCCAGTCAACACGCTTACAATGAGCAGTTCTTC.

This clonotype has just a few counts. The chain has TRBV6-5 and TRBJ2-4, with TRBD2 identical over 8 bases. J gave up 5 bases and V 4 bases, and 4 bases lay outside the gene matches. Germline V gene sequence: CDR1 MNHEY, CDR2 SVGAGI. The CDR3 contains 14 residues. CDR3 coding DNA: TGTGCCAGCAGTTCGAGGCGGGGGGAAAACATTCAGTACTTC. The encoded protein is CASSSRRGENIQYF.

In its sample, this clonotype was seen a few times. V usage is TRBV20-1 and J usage is TRBJ1-1; D gene uncertain. CDR3 length: 11 residues. Trimming took 6 bases from V and 3 from J, leaving 8 bases between them. Germline V gene lookup returns CDR1 DFQATT and CDR2 SNEGSKA (reference sequence). CDR3 protein: CSAWLDTEAFF. The CDR3 nucleotides are TGCAGTGCCTGGTTGGACACTGAAGCTTTCTTT.

This clonotype was recorded many times. The V gene is TRBV6-1, the J gene TRBJ2-1, with 10 bases lining up with TRBD1. In germline, CDR1 is MNHNS, CDR2 SASEGT. CDR3 length: 14 amino acids. The V and J ends lost 6 bases and 8 bases, in that order; junction bases with no gene match: 7. CDR3 in DNA: TGTGCCAGCAGACCGGGACAGGGGTTGTATGAGCAGTTCTTC. Translating it yields CASRPGQGLYEQFF.

This clonotype was seen more than once but under ten times. This chain joins TRBV7-9 and TRBJ2-1, with D possibly TRBD1 on 5 matching bases. The CDR3 runs to 16 residues. From germline, CDR1 is SEHNR and CDR2 FQNEAQ (reference sequence). V lost 5 bases and J lost 4, with 18 bases in between. CDR3 DNA: TGTGCCAGCAGCGTGACAGCCCGACCTACTTACAATGAGCAGTTCTTC. This gives the protein CASSVTARPTYNEQFF.

This clonotype was recorded many times. The chain combines TRBV12-3 or TRBV12-4 with TRBJ2-7; the D gene could be TRBD1 or TRBD2 (6 bases each). The CDR3 is 15 amino acids. The ends were cut back, 3 bases at V and 4 bases at J, with 16 bases in the middle. The CDR3 sequence: CASSLPGASLYEQYF. CDR3 DNA sequence: TGTGCCAGCAGTTTGCCGGGGGCGTCTCTGTACGAGCAGTACTTC.